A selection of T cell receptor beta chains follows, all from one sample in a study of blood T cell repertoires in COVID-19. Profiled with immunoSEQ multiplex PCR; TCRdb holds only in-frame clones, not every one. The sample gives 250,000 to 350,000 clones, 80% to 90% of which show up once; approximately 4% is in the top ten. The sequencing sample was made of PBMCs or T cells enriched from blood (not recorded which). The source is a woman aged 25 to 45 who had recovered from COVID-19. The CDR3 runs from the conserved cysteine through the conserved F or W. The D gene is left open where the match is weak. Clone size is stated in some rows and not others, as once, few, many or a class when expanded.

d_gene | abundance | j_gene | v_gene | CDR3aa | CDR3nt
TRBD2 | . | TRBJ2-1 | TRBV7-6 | CASSLSSGRVGEQFF | TGTGCCAGCAGCTTATCGAGCGGGAGAGTGGGTGAGCAGTTCTTC
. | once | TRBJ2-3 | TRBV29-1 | CSSYISTDTQYF | TGCAGCTCGTACATAAGCACAGATACGCAGTATTTT
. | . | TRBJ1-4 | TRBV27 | CASSSSRAYNEKLFF | TGTGCCAGCAGTTCTTCAAGAGCTTATAATGAAAAACTGTTTTTT
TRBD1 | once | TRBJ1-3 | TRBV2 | CASRGTGTGNTIYF | TGTGCCAGCAGGGGGACAGGGACAGGAAACACCATATATTTT
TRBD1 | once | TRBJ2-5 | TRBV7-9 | CASSPGTGGWETQYF | TGTGCCAGCAGCCCCGGGACAGGGGGATGGGAGACCCAGTACTTC
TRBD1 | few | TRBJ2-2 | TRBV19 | CASRGFAGTGSNTGELFF | TGTGCCAGTAGAGGCTTTGCCGGGACAGGCTCGAACACCGGGGAGCTGTTTTTT
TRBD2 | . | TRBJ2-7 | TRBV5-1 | CASSSGLAGVDEQYF | TGCGCCAGCAGCTCGGGACTAGCGGGAGTGGACGAGCAGTACTTC
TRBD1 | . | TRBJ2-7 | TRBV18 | CASSPSGQLRHEQYF | TGTGCCAGCTCACCTTCGGGACAGTTACGCCACGAGCAGTACTTC
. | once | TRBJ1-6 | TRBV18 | CASSGPGNSPLHF | TGTGCCAGCTCAGGTCCGGGAAATTCACCCCTCCACTTT
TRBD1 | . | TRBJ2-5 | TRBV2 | CASSRRPGQGLGETQYF | TGTGCCAGCAGTCGACGGCCGGGACAGGGGCTGGGGGAGACCCAGTACTTC
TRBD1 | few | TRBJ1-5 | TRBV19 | CASCRTGVGAQPQHF | TGTGCCTCCTGCCGGACAGGGGTGGGAGCACAGCCCCAGCATTTT
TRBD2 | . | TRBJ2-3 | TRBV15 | CATSGLAGGTRNTQYF | TGTGCCACCAGCGGACTAGCGGGGGGGACGAGGAATACGCAGTATTTT
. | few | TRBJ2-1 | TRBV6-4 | CASSETGGEYNEQFF | TGTGCCAGCAGTGAGACGGGGGGCGAGTACAATGAGCAGTTCTTC
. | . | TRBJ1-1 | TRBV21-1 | CASSKVRYEAFF | TGTGCCAGCAGCAAAGTGCGGTATGAAGCTTTCTTT
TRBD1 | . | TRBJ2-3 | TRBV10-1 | CASSEGTGATDTQYF | TGCGCCAGCAGTGAGGGGACAGGGGCTACAGATACGCAGTATTTT
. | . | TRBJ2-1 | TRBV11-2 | CASSPGRTNEQFF | TGTGCCAGCAGCCCGGGTCGGACAAATGAGCAGTTCTTC
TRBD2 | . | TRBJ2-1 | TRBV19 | CASSFTSGGAPEQFF | TGTGCCAGTAGTTTTACTAGCGGGGGGGCTCCTGAGCAGTTCTTC
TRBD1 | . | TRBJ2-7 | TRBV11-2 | CASSSNSGTAPYEQYF | TGTGCCAGCAGCTCCAACTCCGGGACAGCCCCCTACGAGCAGTACTTC
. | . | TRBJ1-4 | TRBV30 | CAWSPLGAEEKLFF | TGTGCCTGGAGTCCCCTGGGGGCAGAAGAAAAACTGTTTTTT
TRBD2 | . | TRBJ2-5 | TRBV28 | CATLGALASGGGTQYF | TGTGCCACCCTGGGGGCTTTGGCTAGCGGGGGCGGGACCCAGTACTTC
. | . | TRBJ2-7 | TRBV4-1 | CASTLLAGAVPYEQYF | TGCGCCAGCACCCTCCTGGCGGGGGCGGTTCCCTACGAGCAGTACTTC
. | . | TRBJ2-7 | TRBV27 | CASSPDPEVYEQYF | TGTGCCAGCAGCCCTGACCCGGAGGTTTACGAGCAGTACTTC
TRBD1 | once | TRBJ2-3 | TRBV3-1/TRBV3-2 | CASTRTGRSDTQYF | TGTGCTTCGACCCGGACAGGGCGGTCCGATACGCAGTATTTT
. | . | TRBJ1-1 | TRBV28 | CASSLDPGTLHTEAFF | TGTGCCAGCAGTTTAGACCCCGGGACACTTCACACTGAAGCTTTCTTT
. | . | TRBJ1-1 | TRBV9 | CASSPRTGEAFF | TGTGCCAGCAGCCCACGGACCGGGGAGGCTTTCTTT
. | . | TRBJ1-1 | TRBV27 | CASSSRGGNTEAFF | TGTGCCAGCAGTTCTAGGGGGGGGAACACTGAAGCTTTCTTT
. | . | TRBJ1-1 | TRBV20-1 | CSASPRALILNTEAFF | TGCAGTGCTAGTCCCAGGGCCCTAATATTGAACACTGAAGCTTTCTTT
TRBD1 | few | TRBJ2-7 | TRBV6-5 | CASRYQDRVGDEQYF | TGTGCCAGCAGATATCAGGACAGGGTTGGGGACGAGCAGTACTTC
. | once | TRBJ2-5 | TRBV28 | CASSLIAPQETQYF | TGTGCCAGCAGTTTAATCGCTCCCCAGGAGACCCAGTACTTC
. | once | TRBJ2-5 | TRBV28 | CASSLLGQQQETQYF | TGTGCCAGCAGTTTATTGGGACAACAACAAGAGACCCAGTACTTC
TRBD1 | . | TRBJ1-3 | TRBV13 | CASETQGENTIYF | TGTGCCAGCGAAACACAGGGGGAAAACACCATATATTTT
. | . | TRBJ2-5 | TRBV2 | CANTQRVFQETQYF | TGTGCCAACACCCAGCGGGTTTTCCAAGAGACCCAGTACTTC
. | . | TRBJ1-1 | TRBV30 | CAWSDGQGTEAFF | TGTGCCTGGAGCGACGGCCAGGGCACTGAAGCTTTCTTT
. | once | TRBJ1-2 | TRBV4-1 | CASSQDNGRRNGYTF | TGCGCCAGCAGCCAAGATAATGGCAGGCGTAATGGCTACACCTTC
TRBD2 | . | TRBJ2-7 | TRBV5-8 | CASSFFTASGSSYEQYF | TGTGCCAGCAGCTTCTTTACGGCTAGCGGGAGCTCCTACGAGCAGTACTTC
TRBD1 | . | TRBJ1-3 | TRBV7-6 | CASSLDLGQKTSGNTIYF | TGTGCCAGCAGCTTAGATTTGGGACAGAAAACCTCTGGAAACACCATATATTTT
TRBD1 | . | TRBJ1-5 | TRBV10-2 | CASSESQTGWQPQHF | TGCGCCAGCAGTGAGTCCCAGACAGGGTGGCAGCCCCAGCATTTT
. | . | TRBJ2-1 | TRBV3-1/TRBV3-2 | CASSQDLFGSEQFF | TGTGCCAGCAGCCAAGATCTTTTCGGGAGTGAGCAGTTCTTC
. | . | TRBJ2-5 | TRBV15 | CATSRDRELETQYF | TGTGCCACCAGCAGAGATCGGGAGTTGGAGACCCAGTACTTC
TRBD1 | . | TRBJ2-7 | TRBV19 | CASSIGKPGGDYEQYF | TGTGCCAGTAGTATAGGGAAGCCAGGGGGAGACTACGAGCAGTACTTC
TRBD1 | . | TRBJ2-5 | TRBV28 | CASREGAEETQYF | TGTGCCAGCAGAGAGGGGGCGGAAGAGACCCAGTACTTC
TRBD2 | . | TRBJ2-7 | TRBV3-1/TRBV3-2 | CASTLAGGRHEQYF | TGTGCCAGCACCTTAGCGGGGGGGCGACACGAGCAGTACTTC
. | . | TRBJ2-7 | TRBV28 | CASSLSSYEQYF | TGTGCCAGCAGTCTGAGCTCCTACGAGCAGTACTTC
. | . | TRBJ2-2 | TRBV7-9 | CASRDNLNTGELFF | TGTGCCAGCAGGGACAACCTGAACACCGGGGAGCTGTTTTTT
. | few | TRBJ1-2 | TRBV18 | CASSDNNYGYTF | TGTGCCAGCTCAGACAATAACTATGGCTACACCTTC